This T cell receptor (beta chain) originates from a study of T-cell reconstitution after alpha-beta-depleted transplantation in children. This clonotype was recorded many times. Antigen: not known. The authors prepared the TCRbeta library with unique molecular identifiers. TCRdb itself ran the PCR reads through MiXCR, one entry per CDR3 protein. The sample lists fewer than 250,000 distinct CDR3 sequences; roughly 8.2% were seen once. General study results and limits: Expanded graft clones numbering several hundred reportedly gave rise to alpha-beta T cells about two months after transplant. A year post-transplant, T-cell counts and diversity derived mostly from newly produced T cells. Certain patients had high TCRbeta diversity at day 60, and it came from recipient T cells and thymic progenitors that survived.

The CDR3 length is 14 residues. In germline, CDR1 is SNHLY, CDR2 FYNNEI. Between the trimmed V and J ends, which lost 5 bases and 4 bases, there was a span of 12 bases. The TCR was taken from a male patient younger than 18 who had a stem cell transplant for acute lymphoblastic leukemia, so the T cells may come from the graft donor. The V gene is TRBV2, the J gene TRBJ2-1; possibly TRBD2 for D (6 bases). The sequencing used PBMCs, mostly from graft donor cells, collected 180 days after TCRalphabeta/CD19-depleted stem cell transplant. The CDR3 nucleotides are TGTGCCAGCAGTCCTGGACTAAATTACAATGAGCAGTTCTTC. As protein: CASSPGLNYNEQFF. The variable domain in full, with the rest retrieved from reference TRBV2 and TRBJ2-1, is EPEVTQTPSHQVTQMGQEVILRCVPISNHLYFYWYRQILGQKVEFLVSFYNNEISEKSEIFDDQFSVERPDGSNFTLKIRSTKLEDSAMYFCASSPGLNYNEQFFGPGTRLTVL.